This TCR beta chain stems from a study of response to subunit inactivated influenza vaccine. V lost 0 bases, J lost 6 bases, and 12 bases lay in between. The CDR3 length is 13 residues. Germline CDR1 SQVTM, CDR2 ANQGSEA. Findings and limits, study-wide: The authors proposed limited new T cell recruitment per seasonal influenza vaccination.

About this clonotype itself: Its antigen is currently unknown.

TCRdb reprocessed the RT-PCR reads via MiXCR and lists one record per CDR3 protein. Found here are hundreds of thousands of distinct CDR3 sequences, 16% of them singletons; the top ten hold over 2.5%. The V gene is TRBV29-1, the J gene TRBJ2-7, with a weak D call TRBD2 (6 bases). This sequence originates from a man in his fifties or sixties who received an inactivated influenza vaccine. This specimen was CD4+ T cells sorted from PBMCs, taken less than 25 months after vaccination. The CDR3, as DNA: TGCAGCGTTGAAGAGCCGGGGGTCAGCGAGCAGTACTTC. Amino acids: CSVEEPGVSEQYF.